Below, one TCR beta chain is given with its context. The antigen it binds to is not known. Nothing much larger sits one base from this clone, and base qualities are not available. The data originate from a study of OX40 agonist ivuxolimab in advanced cancers. Regarding the study in general: The costimulatory receptor OX40 (CD134) was targeted by ivuxolimab, a fully human IgG2 agonistic monoclonal antibody. The monotherapy dose-escalation portion (N of about 50 patients) of the phase I ivuxolimab trial is reported in the paper. Intravenous ivuxolimab was administered to patients every 2 weeks at six dose levels: 0.01, 0.1, 0.3, 1.5, 3 and 10 mg/kg. In the dose-escalation cohort, approximately 83% of patients were male, and the mean age was around 65 years with a range of about 20 to 80. Three dose-escalation patients achieved partial responses, one with hepatocellular carcinoma and two with cutaneous melanoma. Of the roughly 51 dose-escalation patients, hepatocellular carcinoma was present in about 20, melanoma in roughly 15, renal cell carcinoma in 9 and head and neck cancer in 9. Peripheral TCRbeta sequencing aimed to test whether ivuxolimab altered TCR sequence diversity and caused clonal T-cell expansion. Patients were allowed to have had prior anti-PD-1, anti-PD-L1 or anti-CTLA-4 therapy, and 30% to 40% of the dose-escalation patients had previously received checkpoint inhibitors.

Overall study outcomes, separate from this receptor: The antigen specificity of the peripheral T cells that underwent clonal expansion was not determined. At doses of 0.1 to 3.0 mg/kg, clonal expansion of both CD4+ and CD8+ blood T cells was observed from baseline to week 6. Low levels of normalized T-cell clonal expansion were also seen in some patients who did not respond. After ivuxolimab, CD8+ T cells had more expanded clones than CD4+ T cells on average. In partial responders in the 0.1-3.0 mg/kg groups, normalized peripheral clonal expansion was found to be among the lowest, especially among CD8+ T cells.

To sequence the TCRbeta CDR3 region, genomic DNA was isolated from the sorted cells. The immunoSEQ Assay was used for sequencing of TCRbeta CDR3 regions. TCRdb re-hosts the immuneACCESS table, in-frame sequences only. Its copies lack some clones; in the studies checked, an unresolved V gene accounts for under half of them, and the cause for the rest is not known. Counted in this sample were approximately 75,000 clones; around 90% of them appeared once. 0.3% to 0.45% of the sample lies in the top ten. The trial excluded patients who had a history of autoimmune disease or who were on systemic immunosuppression. Peripheral blood for TCR sequencing was collected from all dose cohorts at baseline, on cycle 4 day 1, and on cycle 7 day 1. Samples came from an open-label, multicenter, first-in-human phase I dose-escalation trial of ivuxolimab. The trial enrolled adults with locally advanced or metastatic head and neck squamous cell, hepatocellular, melanoma or renal cell carcinoma. Before TCR sequencing, CD4+ T cells and CD8+ T cells from peripheral blood were sorted into separate populations.

The sample in question was CD4+ or CD8+ T cells sorted from blood, obtained in a trial of the OX40 agonist ivuxolimab. The clonotype originates from an adult with an advanced solid tumor such as melanoma, head and neck, liver or kidney cancer.

The CDR3 reads CASSLGWGDNQPQHF. The nucleotide sequence reads TGTGCCAGCAGCTTAGGTTGGGGGGACAATCAGCCCCAGCATTTT. The V gene is TRBV7-2 and the J gene is TRBJ1-5; TRBD1 could be the D gene, as 5 bases match. There are 15 amino acids in the CDR3, from cysteine to phenylalanine inclusive. Solely the CDR3 DNA is kept, with 45 bases framed from the first base. V and J are truncated by 1 base and 3 bases respectively, leaving an intervening sequence of 10 bases. Looking up the germline V gene yields CDR1 SGHTA and CDR2 FQGNSA.